These T cell receptor beta chains were read from a single sample in a study of T cells in Graves' hyperthyroidism and ophthalmopathy. TCRdb analysed the multiplex PCR reads with MiXCR anew, one entry per CDR3 protein. The data hold about 300,000 distinct CDR3 sequences, with less than 15% observed a single time. The sample taken for sequencing was blood. The receptor set was obtained from a woman under 40 with Graves' hyperthyroidism that later progressed to Graves' ophthalmopathy. Both conserved end residues are part of each CDR3. D genes are given only for firm matches. The size entry is marked missing in some rows and otherwise reads once, few, many or a size class.

J: TRBJ1-1
V: TRBV20-1
size: many
D: TRBD1
DNA: TGCAGTGTAACAGGGGATGGGACTGAAGCTTTCTTT
CDR3: CSVTGDGTEAFF

J: TRBJ2-1
V: TRBV18
size: many
D: .
DNA: TGTGCCAGCTCACCCGGGACCCGCCTGAATGAGCAGTTCTTC
CDR3: CASSPGTRLNEQFF

J: TRBJ2-2
V: TRBV28
size: .
D: TRBD2
DNA: TGTGCCAGCAGTTCTGCTGGGGGGGGAGGAATCGGGGAGCTGTTTTTT
CDR3: CASSSAGGGGIGELFF

J: TRBJ1-6
V: TRBV9
size: .
D: .
DNA: TGTGCCAGCAGCGTACAGGGTGAAAATTCACCCCTCCACTTT
CDR3: CASSVQGENSPLHF

J: TRBJ2-7
V: TRBV6-2/TRBV6-3
size: many
D: TRBD1
DNA: TGTGCCAGCAGTTACTCGACCGGGACAGGTCTCGAGCAGTACTTC
CDR3: CASSYSTGTGLEQYF

J: TRBJ2-1
V: TRBV12-3/TRBV12-4
size: few
D: TRBD2
DNA: TGTGCCAGCAGCGCTACTAGCGGGAGGGCAGGGGAGCAGTTCTTC
CDR3: CASSATSGRAGEQFF

J: TRBJ2-3
V: TRBV20-1
size: few
D: .
DNA: TGCAGTGCTAAACAAAAGGGGAAAGCACCAGATGGGACAGATACGCAGTATTTT
CDR3: CSAKQKGKAPDGTDTQYF

J: TRBJ2-1
V: TRBV4-3
size: few
D: TRBD2
DNA: TGCGCCAGCAGCCAAAGGACTAGCGGGAGGGCGACAACCTATGAGCAGTTCTTC
CDR3: CASSQRTSGRATTYEQFF

J: TRBJ2-7
V: TRBV7-2
size: .
D: .
DNA: TGTGCCAGCAGCCAACCGGGACTTTCTCCCTACGAGCAGTACTTC
CDR3: CASSQPGLSPYEQYF

J: TRBJ1-2
V: TRBV15
size: few
D: .
DNA: TGTGCCACCAGCAGAGATCTAGGCGACTACACCTTC
CDR3: CATSRDLGDYTF

J: TRBJ2-3
V: TRBV7-4
size: many
D: TRBD1
DNA: TGTGCCAGCAGCGCGGACAGGGACAGACCCACCCACCCAGATACGCAGTATTTT
CDR3: CASSADRDRPTHPDTQYF

J: TRBJ2-7
V: TRBV4-3
size: many
D: TRBD2
DNA: TGCGCCAGCAGCCAAGATATGTCGCGGGAGGGCCAGTCCTACGAGCAGTACTTC
CDR3: CASSQDMSREGQSYEQYF

J: TRBJ2-7
V: TRBV7-9
size: many
D: TRBD2
DNA: TGTGCCAGCAGCCGCCCGGGGGGGCTTTCCTACGAGCAGTACTTC
CDR3: CASSRPGGLSYEQYF

J: TRBJ2-1
V: TRBV5-1
size: many
D: .
DNA: TGCGCCAGCATGAGTTCAGGGCGAGGTGAGGGTGAGCAGTTCTTC
CDR3: CASMSSGRGEGEQFF

J: TRBJ1-5
V: TRBV6-1
size: .
D: .
DNA: TGTGCCAGCAGTGGTCCCACTTCGCCCCAGCATTTT
CDR3: CASSGPTSPQHF

J: TRBJ2-3
V: TRBV2
size: many
D: TRBD2
DNA: TGTGCCACCGAAGCGCTTGTGCGGGGGGACACAGATACGCAGTATTTT
CDR3: CATEALVRGDTDTQYF

J: TRBJ2-7
V: TRBV29-1
size: many
D: .
DNA: TGCAGCGTTGAAGAGGCGCAGGGGCCCTCCTACGAGCAGTACTTC
CDR3: CSVEEAQGPSYEQYF

J: TRBJ2-3
V: TRBV4-3
size: few
D: .
DNA: TGCGCCAGCAGGGAATCTAACGTGTTAGGAGATACGCAGTATTTT
CDR3: CASRESNVLGDTQYF

J: TRBJ2-1
V: TRBV27
size: many
D: .
DNA: TGTGCCAGCAGTCCCTGGAAGAGCCGCCCCCACAATGAGCAGTTCTTC
CDR3: CASSPWKSRPHNEQFF

J: TRBJ2-6
V: TRBV2
size: many
D: .
DNA: TGTGCCAGCAGTGATCAGACCCACTCTGGGGCCAACGTCCTGACTTTC
CDR3: CASSDQTHSGANVLTF

J: TRBJ1-6
V: TRBV6-4
size: .
D: TRBD1
DNA: TGTGCCAGCAGTTACCAGGACAGGGTTATTTCACCCCTCCACTTT
CDR3: CASSYQDRVISPLHF

J: TRBJ2-1
V: TRBV7-3
size: many
D: TRBD2
DNA: TGTGCCAGCAGCTCCAACTTGGGTAGCGGGAGGGAGCAGTTCTTC
CDR3: CASSSNLGSGREQFF

J: TRBJ1-1
V: TRBV5-5
size: many
D: TRBD1
DNA: TGTGCCAGCAGCTCGCCAGACAGGGGTGGAACTGAAGCTTTCTTT
CDR3: CASSSPDRGGTEAFF

J: TRBJ1-2
V: TRBV20-1
size: many
D: TRBD1
DNA: TGCAGTGCTAGAGTGGGGACAGGGATTATCGATGGCTACACCTTC
CDR3: CSARVGTGIIDGYTF

J: TRBJ2-6
V: TRBV30
size: many
D: .
DNA: TGTGCCTGGAGCGAACGGGGTGGGGCCAACGTCCTGACTTTC
CDR3: CAWSERGGANVLTF

J: TRBJ1-4
V: TRBV7-9
size: many
D: .
DNA: TGTGCCAGCAGCTCAACAAGTGATGAAAAACTGTTTTTT
CDR3: CASSSTSDEKLFF

J: TRBJ2-7
V: TRBV7-3
size: once
D: TRBD2
DNA: TGTGCCAGCAGCCCATATGGACTAGCAAGGAGCGAGCAGTACTTC
CDR3: CASSPYGLARSEQYF

J: TRBJ2-1
V: TRBV29-1
size: many
D: TRBD2
DNA: TGCAGCGTTGTCGCGACTAGCGGGATAAGCTCCTACAATGAGCAGTTCTTC
CDR3: CSVVATSGISSYNEQFF

J: TRBJ2-5
V: TRBV15
size: many
D: TRBD2
DNA: TGTGCCACCACCATCCTAGCGGGAGGGCCGTCGCAAGAGACCCAGTACTTC
CDR3: CATTILAGGPSQETQYF

J: TRBJ2-7
V: TRBV15
size: many
D: TRBD1
DNA: TGTGCCACCAGCAGAGTAGGGTCCGGGACAGGGGGATACGAGCAGTACTTC
CDR3: CATSRVGSGTGGYEQYF

J: TRBJ2-1
V: TRBV7-7
size: .
D: TRBD2
DNA: TGTGCTAGCAGCCAGGGACTAGCGGGGCATAATGAGCAGTTCTTC
CDR3: CASSQGLAGHNEQFF

J: TRBJ2-1
V: TRBV7-9
size: .
D: .
DNA: TGTGCCAGCAGCGACCCGGGACCCCGGGCATTTAATGAGCAGTTCTTC
CDR3: CASSDPGPRAFNEQFF

J: TRBJ1-5
V: TRBV4-1
size: few
D: .
DNA: TGCGCCAGCAGCCCCGACCCAGGGGTACATCAGCCCCAGCATTTT
CDR3: CASSPDPGVHQPQHF

J: TRBJ2-2
V: TRBV9
size: few
D: .
DNA: TGTGCCAGCAGCGTAGATTCGGGAGCGGTCACCGGGGAGCTGTTTTTT
CDR3: CASSVDSGAVTGELFF

J: TRBJ1-5
V: TRBV3-1
size: many
D: .
DNA: TGTGCCAGCAGCCAAGACCAGGCCAATCAGCCCCAGCATTTT
CDR3: CASSQDQANQPQHF

J: TRBJ1-4
V: TRBV7-9
size: .
D: .
DNA: TGTGCCAGCAGCTTATCGTTGGGGGGGGCGGATGAAAAACTGTTTTTT
CDR3: CASSLSLGGADEKLFF

J: TRBJ1-4
V: TRBV7-2
size: .
D: .
DNA: TGTGCCAGCAGCTTAACGAGGGGCGTAGGAGAAAAACTGTTTTTT
CDR3: CASSLTRGVGEKLFF

J: TRBJ2-3
V: TRBV24-1
size: many
D: TRBD2
DNA: TGTGCCACCAGTGATTCCCGCCTAGCGGGAGCCACAGATACGCAGTATTTT
CDR3: CATSDSRLAGATDTQYF

J: TRBJ2-6
V: TRBV19
size: .
D: .
DNA: TGTGCCAGTCTACAGAGCTCTGGGGCCAACGTCCTGACTTTC
CDR3: CASLQSSGANVLTF

J: TRBJ1-1
V: TRBV7-2
size: many
D: TRBD1
DNA: TGTGCCAGCAGCCCAGCCGCGACAGGGATGTGGTCCACTGAAGCTTTCTTT
CDR3: CASSPAATGMWSTEAFF

J: TRBJ1-2
V: TRBV5-6
size: few
D: TRBD1
DNA: TGTGCCAGCAGCTTATCCGGGACAGGGGGCTTCGACTATGGCTACACCTTC
CDR3: CASSLSGTGGFDYGYTF

J: TRBJ2-1
V: TRBV14
size: .
D: .
DNA: TGTGCCAGCAGCCAAGGGCAGGGTCCCTACGAGCAGTTCTTC
CDR3: CASSQGQGPYEQFF

J: TRBJ2-3
V: TRBV10-3
size: many
D: TRBD2
DNA: TGTGCCATCAGTGAGTACGTGGCAGCGGGAGGGAAGGATACGCAGTATTTT
CDR3: CAISEYVAAGGKDTQYF